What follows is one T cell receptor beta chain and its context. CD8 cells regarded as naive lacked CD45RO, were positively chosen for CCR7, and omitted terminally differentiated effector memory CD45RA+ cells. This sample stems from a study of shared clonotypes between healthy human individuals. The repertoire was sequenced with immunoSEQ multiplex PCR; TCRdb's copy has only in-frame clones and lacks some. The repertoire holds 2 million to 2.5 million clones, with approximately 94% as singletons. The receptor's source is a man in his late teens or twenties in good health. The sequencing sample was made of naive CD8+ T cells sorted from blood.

The CDR3 DNA is TGCAGCGCGGGACTAGCGGGATACGGCACCGGGGAGCTGTTTTTT. This gives the protein CSAGLAGYGTGELFF. This chain uses TRBV29-1 with TRBJ2-2; TRBD2 agrees at 13 bases. V was clipped by 7 bases and J by 4 bases; unmatched bases: 6. The CDR3 covers 15 residues. Germline-derived CDR1 and CDR2 are SQVTM and ANQGSEA.